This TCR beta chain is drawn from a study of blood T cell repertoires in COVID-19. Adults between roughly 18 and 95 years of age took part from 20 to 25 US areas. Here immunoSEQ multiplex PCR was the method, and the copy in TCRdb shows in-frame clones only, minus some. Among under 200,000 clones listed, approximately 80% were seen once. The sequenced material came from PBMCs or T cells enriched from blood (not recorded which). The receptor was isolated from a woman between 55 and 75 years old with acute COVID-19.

In nucleotides, the CDR3 is TGTGCCAGCAGTGCAACGTGGAGCGGGGGGGCTGAGACCCAGTACTTC. This sequence encodes CASSATWSGGAETQYF. The chain combines TRBV6-1 with TRBJ2-5, with TRBD2 matching 10 bases. With V trimmed by 4 bases and J by 5 bases, 10 bases remained unmatched. This CDR3 region has 16 residues. Germline V CDR1 and CDR2: MNHNS, SASEGT.